The 20 T cell receptor beta chains below were found in one sample sequenced in a study of blood T cells in healthy people across ages (dated by TCRdb to between 2014 and 2017). Library method: 5' RACE. Sequencing instrument: Illumina HiSeq 2500. The second PCR ran for about 7 to 11 cycles and used a J-beta primer mix along with a sample-barcoded 5' primer. Starting from the raw public reads, TCRdb applied fastp trimming at Q25, assembled clones with MiXCR and retained in-frame beta chains. Here each entry gathers all rows of one CDR3 protein and keeps the most common genes and DNA. Within this sample are approximately 790,000 distinct CDR3 sequences, with approximately 67% of them counted one time only. 25% to 30% of the sample is taken by the ten largest. Sequencing was performed on blood. The receptors shown here come from a man under 40 in good health.

CDR3 sequence reads: CASSHSDRVNTDTQYF. CDR3 bases: TGTGCCAGCAGCCACTCGGACAGGGTTAACACAGATACGCAGTATTTT. The chain couples TRBV7-9 to TRBJ2-3, with 8 positions matching TRBD1. CDR1 and CDR2 (germline): SEHNR, FQNEAQ (reference sequence). The length of the CDR3 is 16 residues. V was pared by 5 bases and J by 2 bases, with 9 bases of the junction left unmatched.

CDR3 in amino acids: CSAGDRDRAYNEQFF. In DNA form, the CDR3 reads TGCAGTGCCGGGGACCGGGACAGGGCCTACAATGAGCAGTTCTTC. The chain carries TRBV20-1 and TRBJ2-1; 9 bases are a match to TRBD1. CDR1 is DFQATT, CDR2 SNEGSKA, per germline (reference sequence). After removal of 6 bases from V and 2 bases from J, the junction contained 8 bases not matched to a gene. The CDR3 is 15 amino acids.

This clonotype was found a few times. V gene TRBV6-6 combines with J gene TRBJ1-2; 7 bases are shared with TRBD1. Trimming cost V 10 bases and J 4 bases; bases outside gene matches: 9. The CDR3 consists of 13 residues. The germline gives CDR1 MNHNY, CDR2 SVGAGI (reference sequence). The CDR3 region is CATQDRHGYGYTF. The CDR3 DNA is TGTGCCACGCAGGACAGGCATGGCTATGGCTACACCTTC.

On this clonotype itself: This may stem from a read error, because a much larger clone lies one nucleotide away. V and J are TRBV5-1 and TRBJ2-6; D unresolved. This CDR3 region has 15 residues. CDR1 and CDR2 (germline): SGHRS, YFSETQ. The CDR3 reads CDSSLVGQGANVLTF. Here the CDR3 DNA reads TGCGACAGCAGCTTGGTAGGGCAAGGGGCCAACGTCCTGACTTTC.

V and J are TRBV5-1 and TRBJ1-5; 7 nucleotides line up with TRBD1. Trimming removed 4 bases from V and 7 bases from J; junction bases left unmatched: 5. CDR3 length: 13 residues. CDR1 is SGHRS, CDR2 YFSETQ, per germline. The CDR3 spells CASSMTGRQPQHF. The CDR3 bases are TGCGCCAGCAGCATGACAGGGAGGCAGCCCCAGCATTTT.

The genes are TRBV2 and TRBJ2-3; D remains ambiguous. Germline CDR1 and CDR2: SNHLY and FYNNEI. With 2 bases removed from V and 2 bases from J, the gap between germline ends came to 8 bases. The CDR3 loop spans 14 amino acids. CDR3 sequence: CASSERAYTDTQYF. Written as DNA, the CDR3 is TGTGCCAGCAGTGAACGGGCCTACACAGATACGCAGTATTTT. The complete variable domain, with remaining parts taken from reference TRBV2 and TRBJ2-3, reads EPEVTQTPSHQVTQMGQEVILRCVPISNHLYFYWYRQILGQKVEFLVSFYNNEISEKSEIFDDQFSVERPDGSNFTLKIRSTKLEDSAMYFCASSERAYTDTQYFGPGTRLTVL.

This clonotype has a handful of counts. J is TRBJ2-1 and V is TRBV29-1; D remains unclear. With 2 bases removed from V and 7 bases from J, the gap between germline ends came to 9 bases. CDR3 length equals 12 residues. CDR1 SQVTM and CDR2 ANQGSEA come from the germline V gene. The CDR3 DNA reads TGCAGCGTTGAACCTTTCGGGAATGAGCAGTTCTTC. Translation gives CSVEPFGNEQFF.

The rearrangement joins TRBV6-2 or TRBV6-3 to TRBJ2-1; D may correspond to TRBD1 or TRBD2 (6 bases each). Germline loops: CDR1 MNHEY, CDR2 SVGEGT. Trimming shortened V by 6 bases and J by 9 bases, and 15 bases separated the two germline ends. The CDR3 has 13 residues. The CDR3 bases are TGTGCCAGCAGCCTTTCGGGGGCGGTTGAGCAGTTCTTC. Protein product: CASSLSGAVEQFF.

The rearrangement uses TRBV9 and TRBJ2-7, with D tentatively TRBD1 (6 bases). Germline values: CDR1 SGDLS, CDR2 YYNGEE. The CDR3 contains 14 residues. V lost 4 bases to trimming and J lost 7 bases, with 18 bases between them. CDR3 sequence (DNA): TGTGCCAGCAGCCCCCGGGACACCTACAATGAGCAGTACTTC. Translated: CASSPRDTYNEQYF.

This clonotype was observed a few times. The gene calls are TRBV6-5 and TRBJ2-3; no reliable D call. Germline V gene sequence: CDR1 MNHEY, CDR2 SVGAGI. The CDR3 totals 17 residues. Trimming stripped 2 bases from V and 0 bases from J, with 15 bases between. CDR3 protein: CASSYQMLGLSTDTQYF. The DNA for the CDR3 is TGTGCCAGCAGTTACCAGATGCTGGGGTTGAGCACAGATACGCAGTATTTT.

This clonotype was counted ten times or more. V usage is TRBV4-3 and J usage is TRBJ2-6; 8 nucleotides line up with TRBD1. Looked up from germline, CDR1 is LGHNA and CDR2 is YSLEER. Trimming cost V 1 base and J 0 bases; bases outside gene matches: 5. The CDR3 spans 18 residues. The CDR3 reads CASSQGGTGVSGANVLTF. CDR3 coding DNA: TGCGCCAGCAGCCAAGGGGGGACAGGAGTCTCTGGGGCCAACGTCCTGACTTTC.

The V call is TRBV12-3 or TRBV12-4, the J call TRBJ2-7, with 9 positions matching TRBD2. The ends lost 4 bases at V and 2 bases at J; junction bases unmatched: 6. The CDR3 contains 15 residues. CDR3 sequence (DNA): TGTGCCAGCAGTTATGTGAGCGGGGGGACCTACGAGCAGTACTTC. Translating it yields CASSYVSGGTYEQYF.

This clonotype was seen a handful of times. The chain carries TRBV20-1 and TRBJ1-2; D might be TRBD1 (5 bases). Germline CDR1 DFQATT, CDR2 SNEGSKA (reference sequence). The V and J ends lost 0 bases and 0 bases respectively, with 11 bases between them. There are 15 residues in the CDR3. CDR3 coding DNA: TGCAGTGCTAGAGATGGGGGGATAGCTAACTATGGCTACACCTTC. Its translation: CSARDGGIANYGYTF.

The chain combines TRBV18 with TRBJ2-7, with D unclear. The J call may not be correct, given that the DNA end is closer to TRBJ2-5. The CDR3 length is 12 residues. Germline V gene lookup returns CDR1 KGHSH and CDR2 LQKENI. CDR3 in amino acids: CASSPAPGTQYF. Here the CDR3 DNA reads TGTGCCAGCTCTCCAGCCCCGGGGACCCAGTACTTC.

V and J are TRBV6-5 and TRBJ2-1; unclear D gene. The J call may be wrong; the DNA end is better matched by TRBJ2-7. From germline, CDR1 is MNHEY and CDR2 SVGAGI. The CDR3 totals 15 residues. The CDR3 nucleotides read TGTGCCAGCAGGCCCCTTAGGGCGACTCACTACGAGCAGTACTTC. Protein product: CASRPLRATHYEQYF.

The chain combines TRBV11-2 with TRBJ2-7; 8 positions agree with TRBD2. Germline-derived CDR1 and CDR2 are SGHAT and FQNNGV. The CDR3 is 18 residues long. The ends lost 2 bases at V and 0 bases at J; junction bases unmatched: 12. As DNA, the CDR3 is TGTGCCAGCAGCTTACCGGAGTCGCGGGGGGCCCTCTCCTACGAGCAGTACTTC. Translation: CASSLPESRGALSYEQYF.

As regards this clonotype: Sequence at one end of the junction differs from germline and may be a read error. J is TRBJ2-2 and V is TRBV4-3; D is uncertain. This CDR3 comprises 15 residues. CDR1 is LGHNA and CDR2 is YSLEER in the germline V gene. The CDR3 bases are TGCGCCAGCGGCCAAGAATACGGGAACACCGGGGAGCTGTTTTTT. Encoded protein: CASGQEYGNTGELFF.

The chain links TRBV12-3 or TRBV12-4 to TRBJ2-6; TRBD2 aligns across 7 bases. This CDR3 has 17 residues. The V gene end was trimmed by 8 bases and the J gene end by 0 bases; junction bases not matched to a gene: 10. The CDR3 DNA is TGTGCCAGCGGCGAGGGAGGGTTAGGCTCTGGGGCCAACGTCCTGACTTTC. This codes for CASGEGGLGSGANVLTF.

The genes are TRBV10-3 and TRBJ2-3; 7 bases line up with TRBD1. This CDR3 has 17 amino acids. Per germline, CDR1 ENHRY and CDR2 SYGVKD. With 0 bases clipped from V and 3 bases from J, the junction kept 9 bases outside the gene matches. The CDR3 sequence is CAISESQRGGGTDTQYF. The CDR3 DNA is TGTGCCATCAGTGAGTCGCAGAGAGGGGGCGGAACAGATACGCAGTATTTT.

This clonotype was observed a few times. The chain joins TRBV25-1 to TRBJ2-1; the D is unclear. Between the trimmed V and J ends, which lost 1 base and 0 bases, there was a span of 10 bases. The germline CDR1 and CDR2 sequences are MGHDK and SYGVNS. This CDR3 has 16 amino acids. CDR3 nucleotides: TGTGCCAGCAGTGAATTAACCGAGAGCTCCTACAATGAGCAGTTCTTC. The encoded protein is CASSELTESSYNEQFF. Variable domain in full (rest from reference TRBV25-1 and TRBJ2-1): EADIYQTPRYLVIGTGKKITLECSQTMGHDKMYWYQQDPGMELHLIHYSYGVNSTEKGDLSSESTVSRIRTEHFPLTLESARPSHTSQYLCASSELTESSYNEQFFGPGTRLTVL.